This T cell receptor (beta chain) was recovered during a study of T cell responses to AZD1222 COVID-19 vaccine. This table comes from immunoSEQ multiplex PCR, and its TCRdb copy is limited to in-frame clones, with some not included. The sample yields tens of thousands of clones, 80% seen once. Study-wide results and caveats: Repertoires were obtained only post-peak T cell response. As reported, nearly half of all spike-specific TCRs target variant regions that are unmutated. The donor group comprised mostly white British people and more females; the analysis possibly underestimated clonal diversity. Spike-specific TCR breadth and depth both grew after two AZD1222 doses.

Germline assignment: CDR1 SGHDN and CDR2 FVKESK. CDR3 size: 15 residues. V was clipped by 7 bases and J by 2 bases; unmatched bases: 7. On this clone: Its specificity is not known.

The TCR comes from an adult who received the AZD1222 COVID-19 vaccine. The gene calls are TRBV14 and TRBJ2-2, with 7 bases aligning to TRBD1. The specimen was peripheral blood, collected 28 days after the second AZD1222 dose. The CDR3 is CASNLNRGNTGELFF. The CDR3 DNA reads as TGTGCCAGCAACCTGAACAGGGGTAACACCGGGGAGCTGTTTTTT. Full variable domain (remainder filled in from reference TRBV14 and TRBJ2-2): EAGVTQFPSHSVIEKGQTVTLRCDPISGHDNLYWYRRVMGKEIKFLLHFVKESKQDESGMPNNRFLAERTGGTYSTLKVQPAELEDSGVYFCASNLNRGNTGELFFGEGSRLTVL.